The clone carrying this T cell receptor beta chain was detected a few times. Using unique molecular identifiers, the investigators prepared the TCRbeta library. TCRdb re-derived calls from the PCR reads in MiXCR, one entry per CDR3 protein. Seen here are fewer than 400,000 distinct CDR3 sequences, more than 20% observed once, and the top ten hold approximately 9.9%. The sample originates from a study of T-cell reconstitution after alpha-beta-depleted transplantation in children. The CDR3 length is 14 residues. The sequence derives from a male patient between 5 and 17 years old who had a stem cell transplant for acute lymphoblastic leukemia, so the T cells may come from the graft donor. The chain recombines TRBV12-3 or TRBV12-4 with TRBJ2-2, with 8 bases matching TRBD2. The sequencing here drew on PBMCs, mostly from graft donor cells, taken 180 days after TCRalphabeta/CD19-depleted stem cell transplant. Here the CDR3 reads CAMRLAGLHGELFF. The DNA for the CDR3 is TGTGCGATGCGGCTAGCGGGCCTACACGGGGAGCTGTTTTTT.